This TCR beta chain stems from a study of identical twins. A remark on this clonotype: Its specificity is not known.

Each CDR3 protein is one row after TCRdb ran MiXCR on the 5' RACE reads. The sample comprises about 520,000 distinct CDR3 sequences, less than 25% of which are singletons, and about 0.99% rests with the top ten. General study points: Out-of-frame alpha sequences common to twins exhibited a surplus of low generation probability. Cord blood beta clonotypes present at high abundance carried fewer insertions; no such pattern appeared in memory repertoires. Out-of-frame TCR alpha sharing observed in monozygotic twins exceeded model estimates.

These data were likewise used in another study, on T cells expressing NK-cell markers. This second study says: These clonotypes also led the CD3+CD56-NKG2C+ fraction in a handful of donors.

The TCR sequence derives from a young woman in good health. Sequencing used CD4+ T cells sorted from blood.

CDR3 coding DNA: TGTGCCAGCAGCTTATTCGCGGGAGAGGGATACGAGCAGTACTTC. It is translated as CASSLFAGEGYEQYF. The genes are TRBV7-9 and TRBJ2-7, with 7 bases aligning to TRBD2. The CDR3 has 15 residues. Losses at the gene ends were 2 bases for V and 4 bases for J; bases not matched to a gene: 8. The germline CDR1 and CDR2 sequences are SEHNR and FQNEAQ (reference sequence).